Presented here are 10 T cell receptor beta chains from one specimen sequenced in a study of T cell responses to AZD1222 COVID-19 vaccine. Clones were read by immunoSEQ multiplex PCR, and TCRdb kept only the in-frame ones, dropping some. The table lists 95,000 to 110,000 clones, about 93% of them singletons. The starting material was peripheral blood, obtained on day 0 of AZD1222 vaccination. The receptor source for this set is an adult in good health.

This chain joins TRBV7-3 and TRBJ1-2; D unclear. Looked up from germline, CDR1 is SGHTA and CDR2 is FQGTGA. The CDR3 runs 13 residues. V lost 5 bases to trimming and J lost 4 bases, with 11 bases between them. CDR3: CASSPDKGYGYTF. The CDR3 coding sequence is TGTGCCAGCAGCCCCGATAAGGGCTATGGCTACACCTTC.

The chain joins TRBV27 to TRBJ2-1; 12 nucleotides match TRBD2. In germline, CDR1 is MNHEY, CDR2 SMNVEV (reference sequence). The V segment lost 4 bases and the J segment 6 bases; nucleotides outside the gene matches: 4. The CDR3 length is 15 residues. CDR3 bases: TGTGCCAGCAGTTCACGACTAGCGGGGGCCAATGAGCAGTTCTTC. It codes for CASSSRLAGANEQFF.

In its sample, this clone was seen once. The chain carries TRBV7-6 and TRBJ2-1; TRBD1 matches 8 bases. CDR1 and CDR2 (germline): SGHVS, FNYEAQ. The junction had 13 bases not matched to a gene; V was cut back by 0 bases and J by 12 bases. The CDR3 totals 16 residues. The CDR3, as DNA: TGTGCCAGCAGCTTAGCAACAGGACAGGGCTTATCGCGGCAGTTCTTC. Translating gives CASSLATGQGLSRQFF.

The J gene is TRBJ1-3, the V gene TRBV19; weak D call: TRBD1 (6 bases). This CDR3 spans 15 amino acids. Per the germline V gene, CDR1 is LNHDA and CDR2 is SQIVND (reference sequence). Trimming took off 3 bases at V and 1 base at J, with 10 bases between the two ends. This chain's CDR3 is CASSIPDSSGNTIYF. In DNA form, the CDR3 reads TGTGCCAGTAGTATCCCGGACAGTTCTGGAAACACCATATATTTT.

The CDR3 sequence is CASSTPNTEAFF. The CDR3 DNA reads as TGTGCCAGCAGCACACCCAACACTGAAGCTTTCTTT. The chain combines TRBV7-9 with TRBJ1-1, with D uncertain. The V end lost 5 bases, the J end lost 2 bases, and 6 bases lay between the germline ends. Germline CDR1 and CDR2: SEHNR and FQNEAQ (reference sequence). This CDR3 region has 12 residues.

This clone came up once. V usage is TRBV6-5 and J usage is TRBJ2-2; maybe TRBD1 (6 bases). The CDR3 runs to 13 residues. CDR1 and CDR2 (germline): MNHEY, SVGAGI. V was cut by 6 bases and J by 5 bases, with 10 bases left in between. CDR3 coding DNA: TGTGCCAGCAGGTACAGGGATACCGGGGAGCTGTTTTTT. As protein: CASRYRDTGELFF.

This chain uses TRBV5-1 with TRBJ2-7; D is possibly TRBD2 (6 bases). V shed 4 bases and J shed 7 bases, with 15 bases lying between them. This CDR3 comprises 13 residues. Germline CDR1 and CDR2: SGHRS and YFSETQ. In DNA form, the CDR3 reads TGCGCCAGCAGCCCCCTCTCTGCGGGGGAGCAGTACTTC. Protein product: CASSPLSAGEQYF.

Written as DNA, the CDR3 is TGCGCCAGCAGCTCCTTACGGAGACAGGGGCGCCGGTATGGCTACACCTTC. Encoded protein: CASSSLRRQGRRYGYTF. The V and J genes are TRBV4-1 and TRBJ1-2, with TRBD1 matching over 8 bases. The ends lost 5 bases at V and 5 bases at J; junction bases unmatched: 16. Germline loops: CDR1 MGHRA, CDR2 YSYEKL. The CDR3 consists of 17 residues.

This clone was seen just once. This sequence joins TRBV9 and TRBJ2-3, with 8 bases that match TRBD1. The germline CDR1 and CDR2 sequences are SGDLS and YYNGEE. The CDR3 runs 16 residues. Trimming took 0 bases from V and 4 from J; bases not matched to a gene: 7. CDR3 residues: CASSVAGTGVSDTQYF. CDR3 DNA: TGTGCCAGCAGCGTAGCTGGGACAGGCGTTTCAGATACGCAGTATTTT. Full variable domain (missing parts from reference TRBV9 and TRBJ2-3): DSGVTQTPKHLITATGQRVTLRCSPRSGDLSVYWYQQSLDQGLQFLIQYYNGEERAKGNILERFSAQQFPDLHSELNLSSLELGDSALYFCASSVAGTGVSDTQYFGPGTRLTVL.

The chain employs TRBV6-5 and TRBJ1-1, with 7 bases lining up with TRBD1. CDR3 length: 16 amino acids. Germline CDR1 and CDR2: MNHEY and SVGAGI. J was trimmed by 4 bases and V by 2 bases; bases with no gene match: 10. CDR3 sequence: CASSYLGRGLGTEAFF. The CDR3 region has the DNA TGTGCCAGCAGTTACCTCGGCAGGGGGTTAGGCACTGAAGCTTTCTTT.